This entry concerns a single T cell receptor beta chain. The data were obtained in a study of T cells after somatic rescue of genetic block. TCRdb's copy holds only in-frame clones and misses some; the assay was immunoSEQ multiplex PCR. Among around 67,000 clones listed, roughly 90% were seen once. CDR3 length: 15 residues. V was clipped by 5 bases and J by 1 base, with 14 bases between them. Germline lookup yields CDR1 SGHAT and CDR2 FQDESV (reference sequence). The TCR sequence derives from a man aged 30 to 45. The sequenced material came from peripheral blood mononuclear cells (PBMCs). V usage is TRBV11-1 and J usage is TRBJ1-2, with D perhaps matching TRBD1 (5 bases). The CDR3 region is CASSERGSLNYGYTF. The CDR3 DNA reads TGTGCCAGCAGCGAAAGGGGCAGCCTTAACTATGGCTACACCTTC.